This TCR beta chain was identified during a study of T cell repertoires in aging, cancer and after chemotherapy. The overall study: Donors were grouped into six age bands spanning 30 or younger through 70 or older. Repeat sampling of healthy donors over several months to years showed clear clonal overlap.

A mixed TRB-A/B primer pool amplified rearranged TRB by multiplex touch-down PCR. TCRdb independently ran MiXCR on the multiplex PCR reads; one entry per CDR3 protein. The sample lists 2,500 or so distinct CDR3 sequences, 26% seen once, with under 6.5% in the top ten. General observations from the study: Across the chemotherapy interval, each cancer cohort showed higher median generation probability, suggesting thymic rebound.

Of note for this clonotype: Its antigen remains unidentified.

CDR3 size: 14 residues. Germline loops: CDR1 MNHEY, CDR2 SMNVEV (reference sequence). V was cut by 0 bases and J by 3 bases, with 8 bases left in between. Peripheral blood genomic DNA, not sorted cells or RNA, was the template. The specimen sequenced was blood. The V and J genes are TRBV27 and TRBJ1-2, with D tentatively TRBD1 (5 bases). This TCR was sampled from a human donor in good health. CDR3 amino acids: CASSLSGRDYGYTF. As DNA, the CDR3 is TGTGCCAGCAGTTTATCGGGCAGGGACTATGGCTACACCTTC.